Included here is one TCR beta chain sequence, with context. Its antigen remains unidentified. Here immunoSEQ multiplex PCR was the method, and the copy in TCRdb shows in-frame clones only, minus some. The sample contains 110,000 to 150,000 clones, about 86% of which appear only once. The sample belongs to a study of T cell responses to AZD1222 COVID-19 vaccine. Study-wide results and limits: Two AZD1222 administrations were followed by greater Spike-specific TCR breadth and depth. There were repertoire samples only from the period after the peak T cell response.

The CDR3 runs 14 residues. The germline CDR1 and CDR2 sequences are SEHNR and FQNEAQ (reference sequence). With 5 bases removed from V and 8 bases from J, the gap between germline ends came to 18 bases. This sequence joins TRBV7-9 and TRBJ1-2; D unresolved. The clonotype was recovered from an adult in good health. The sequences come from peripheral blood, collected on day 0 of AZD1222 vaccination. The DNA for the CDR3 is TGTGCCAGCAGCCCCATCGAGGTGTTCGGCGGCTACACCTTC. This translates into CASSPIEVFGGYTF.